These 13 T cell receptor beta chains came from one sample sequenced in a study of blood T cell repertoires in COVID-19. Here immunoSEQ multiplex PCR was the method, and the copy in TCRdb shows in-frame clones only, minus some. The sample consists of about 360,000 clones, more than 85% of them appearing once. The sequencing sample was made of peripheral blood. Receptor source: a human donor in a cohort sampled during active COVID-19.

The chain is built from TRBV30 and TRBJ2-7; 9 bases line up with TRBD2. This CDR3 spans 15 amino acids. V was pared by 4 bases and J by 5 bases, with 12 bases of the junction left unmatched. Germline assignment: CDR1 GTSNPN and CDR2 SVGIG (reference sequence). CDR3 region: CAWTIGTSSANEQYF. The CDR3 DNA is TGTGCCTGGACTATCGGGACTAGCAGTGCAAACGAGCAGTACTTC.

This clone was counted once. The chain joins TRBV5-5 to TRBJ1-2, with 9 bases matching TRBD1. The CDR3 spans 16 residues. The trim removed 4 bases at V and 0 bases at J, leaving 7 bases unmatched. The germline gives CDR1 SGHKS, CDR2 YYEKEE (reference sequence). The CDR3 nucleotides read TGTGCCAGCAGCATAGGTACAGGGGGCCCTAACTATGGCTACACCTTC. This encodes CASSIGTGGPNYGYTF.

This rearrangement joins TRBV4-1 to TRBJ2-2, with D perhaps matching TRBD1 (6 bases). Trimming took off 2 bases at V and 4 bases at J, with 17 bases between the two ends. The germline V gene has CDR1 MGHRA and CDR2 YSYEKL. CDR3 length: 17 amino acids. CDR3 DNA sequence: TGCGCCAGCAGCCAAAAGTCAGGGGAGTTGGCCACCGGGGAGCTGTTTTTT. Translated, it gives CASSQKSGELATGELFF.

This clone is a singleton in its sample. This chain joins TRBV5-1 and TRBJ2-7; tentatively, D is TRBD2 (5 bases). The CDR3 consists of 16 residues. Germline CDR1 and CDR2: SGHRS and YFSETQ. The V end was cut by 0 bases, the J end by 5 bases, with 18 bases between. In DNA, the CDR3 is TGCGCCAGCAGCTTGGAGGGCCGGGGTGCATTGGACGAGCAGTACTTC. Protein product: CASSLEGRGALDEQYF.

In nucleotides, the CDR3 is TGCGCCAGCAGCCTCGTCTTGGGACACTCGTACGAGACCCAGTACTTC. Amino acid sequence: CASSLVLGHSYETQYF. This chain joins TRBV5-1 and TRBJ2-5; possibly TRBD1 for D (6 bases). Trimming left V 4 bases short and J 5 bases short, with 21 bases between. This CDR3 has 16 amino acids. Germline V lookup: CDR1 SGHRS, CDR2 YFSETQ.

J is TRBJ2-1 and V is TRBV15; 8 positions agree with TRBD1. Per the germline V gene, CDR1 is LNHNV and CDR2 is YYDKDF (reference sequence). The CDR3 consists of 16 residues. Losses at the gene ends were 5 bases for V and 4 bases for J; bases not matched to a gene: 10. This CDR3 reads CATSPPQGAEYNEQFF. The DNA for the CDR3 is TGTGCCACCAGCCCCCCGCAGGGGGCGGAATACAATGAGCAGTTCTTC. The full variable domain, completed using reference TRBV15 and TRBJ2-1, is DAMVIQNPRYQVTQFGKPVTLSCSQTLNHNVMYWYQQKSSQAPKLLFHYYDKDFNNEADTPDNFQSRRPNTSFCFLDIRSPGLGDTAMYLCATSPPQGAEYNEQFFGPGTRLTVL.

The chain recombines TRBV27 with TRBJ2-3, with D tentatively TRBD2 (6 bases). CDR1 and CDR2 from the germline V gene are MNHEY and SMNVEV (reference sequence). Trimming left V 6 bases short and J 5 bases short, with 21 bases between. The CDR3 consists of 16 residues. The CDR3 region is CASSSTRLWSGDTQYF. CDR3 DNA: TGTGCCAGCAGCTCGACTAGATTGTGGTCGGGAGATACGCAGTATTTT.

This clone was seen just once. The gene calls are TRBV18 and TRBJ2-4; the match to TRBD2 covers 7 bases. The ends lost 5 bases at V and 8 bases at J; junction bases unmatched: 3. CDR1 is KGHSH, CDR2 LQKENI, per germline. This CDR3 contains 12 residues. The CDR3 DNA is TGTGCCAGCTCAAGTGGGGGGGACATTCAGTACTTC. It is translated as CASSSGGDIQYF.

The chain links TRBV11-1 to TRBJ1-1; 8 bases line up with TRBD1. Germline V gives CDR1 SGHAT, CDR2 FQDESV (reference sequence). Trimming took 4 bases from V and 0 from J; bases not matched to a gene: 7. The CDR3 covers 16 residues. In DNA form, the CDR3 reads TGTGCCAGCAGCTCCCCTCGACAGGGGATGAACACTGAAGCTTTCTTT. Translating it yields CASSSPRQGMNTEAFF.

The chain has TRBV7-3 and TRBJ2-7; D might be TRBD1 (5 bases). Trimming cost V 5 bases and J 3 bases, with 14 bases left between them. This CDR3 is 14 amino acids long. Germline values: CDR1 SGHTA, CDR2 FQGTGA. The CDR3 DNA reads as TGTGCCAGCAGCGTGACCGGACAAGTCTACGAGCAGTACTTC. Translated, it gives CASSVTGQVYEQYF. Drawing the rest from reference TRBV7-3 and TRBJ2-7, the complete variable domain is GAGVSQTPSNKVTEKGKYVELRCDPISGHTALYWYRQSLGQGPEFLIYFQGTGAADDSGLPNDRFFAVRPEGSVSTLKIQRTERGDSAVYLCASSVTGQVYEQYFGPGTRLTVT.

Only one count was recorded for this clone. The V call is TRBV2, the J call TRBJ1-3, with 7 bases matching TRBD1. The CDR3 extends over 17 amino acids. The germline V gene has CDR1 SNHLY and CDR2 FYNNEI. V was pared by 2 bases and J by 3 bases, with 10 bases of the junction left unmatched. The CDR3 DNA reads TGTGCCAGCAGTGAATCCCCGACAGGGTTTGTTGGAAACACCATATATTTT. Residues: CASSESPTGFVGNTIYF.

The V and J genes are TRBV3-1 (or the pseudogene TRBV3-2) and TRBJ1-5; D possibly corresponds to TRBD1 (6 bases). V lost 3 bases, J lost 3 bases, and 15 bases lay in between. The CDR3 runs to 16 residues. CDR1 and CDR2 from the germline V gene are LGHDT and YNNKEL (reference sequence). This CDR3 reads CASSQGYDRLNQPQHF. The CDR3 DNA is TGTGCCAGCAGCCAGGGATATGACAGGCTCAATCAGCCCCAGCATTTT.

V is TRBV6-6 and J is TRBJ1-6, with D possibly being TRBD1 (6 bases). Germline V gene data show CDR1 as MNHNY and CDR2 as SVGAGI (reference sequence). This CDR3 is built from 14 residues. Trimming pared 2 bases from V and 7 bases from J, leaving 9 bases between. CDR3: CASSYADRNSPLHF. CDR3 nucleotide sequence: TGTGCCAGCAGTTACGCCGACAGGAATTCACCCCTCCACTTT.